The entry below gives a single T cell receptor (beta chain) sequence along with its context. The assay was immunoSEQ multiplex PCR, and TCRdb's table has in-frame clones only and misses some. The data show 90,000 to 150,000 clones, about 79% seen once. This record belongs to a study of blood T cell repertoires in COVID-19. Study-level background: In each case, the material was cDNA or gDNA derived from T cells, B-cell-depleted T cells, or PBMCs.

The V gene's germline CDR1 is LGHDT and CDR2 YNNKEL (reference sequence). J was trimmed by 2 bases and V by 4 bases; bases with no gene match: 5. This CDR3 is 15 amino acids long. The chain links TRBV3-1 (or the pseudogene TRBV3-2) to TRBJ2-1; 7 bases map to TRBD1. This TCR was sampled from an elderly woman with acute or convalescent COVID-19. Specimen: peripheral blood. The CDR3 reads CASSLRQGTYNEQFF. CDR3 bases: TGTGCCAGCAGCCTAAGACAGGGCACCTACAATGAGCAGTTCTTC.